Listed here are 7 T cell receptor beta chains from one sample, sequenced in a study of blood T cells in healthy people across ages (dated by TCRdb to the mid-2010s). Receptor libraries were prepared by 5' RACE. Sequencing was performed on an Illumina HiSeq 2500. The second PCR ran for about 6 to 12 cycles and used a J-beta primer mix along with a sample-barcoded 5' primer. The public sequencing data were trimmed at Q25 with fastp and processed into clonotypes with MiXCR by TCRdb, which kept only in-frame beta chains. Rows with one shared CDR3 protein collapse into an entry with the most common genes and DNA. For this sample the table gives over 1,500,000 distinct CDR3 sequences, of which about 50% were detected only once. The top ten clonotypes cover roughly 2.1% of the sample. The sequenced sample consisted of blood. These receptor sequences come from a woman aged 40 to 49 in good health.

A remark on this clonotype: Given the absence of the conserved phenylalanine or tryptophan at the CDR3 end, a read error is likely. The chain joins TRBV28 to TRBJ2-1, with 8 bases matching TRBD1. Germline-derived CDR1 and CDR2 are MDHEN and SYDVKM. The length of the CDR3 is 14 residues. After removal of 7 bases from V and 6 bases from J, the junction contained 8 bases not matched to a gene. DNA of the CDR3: TGTGCCAGCACCCTGACAGGGGCAGGCAATGAGCAGTTCTTA. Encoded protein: CASTLTGAGNEQFL.

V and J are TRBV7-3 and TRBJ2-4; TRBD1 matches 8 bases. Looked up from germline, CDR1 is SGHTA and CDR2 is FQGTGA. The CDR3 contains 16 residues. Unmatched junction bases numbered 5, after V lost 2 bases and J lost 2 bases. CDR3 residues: CASSLGQGRTKNIQYF. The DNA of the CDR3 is TGTGCCAGCAGCTTAGGACAGGGCAGGACCAAAAACATTCAGTACTTC.

CDR3 nucleotide sequence: TGTGCCACCAGCAGTCGATTTTCGGATACGCAGTATTTT. Its protein is CATSSRFSDTQYF. The chain joins TRBV15 to TRBJ2-3; D remains ambiguous. This CDR3 has 13 amino acids. Trimming stripped 3 bases from V and 6 bases from J, with 10 bases between. Germline CDR1 reads LNHNV; CDR2 reads YYDKDF (reference sequence).

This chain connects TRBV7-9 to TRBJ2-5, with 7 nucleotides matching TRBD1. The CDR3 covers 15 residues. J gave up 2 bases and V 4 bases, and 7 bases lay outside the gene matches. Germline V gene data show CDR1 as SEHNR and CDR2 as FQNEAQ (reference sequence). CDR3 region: CASSSRDSRQETQYF. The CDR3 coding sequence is TGTGCCAGCAGCTCACGGGACAGTAGACAAGAGACCCAGTACTTC.

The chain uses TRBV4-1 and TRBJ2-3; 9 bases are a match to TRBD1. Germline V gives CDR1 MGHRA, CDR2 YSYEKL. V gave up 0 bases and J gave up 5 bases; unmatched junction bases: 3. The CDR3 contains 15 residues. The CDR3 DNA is TGCGCCAGCAGCCAAGAAAACAGGGGGCTAGATACGCAGTATTTT. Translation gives CASSQENRGLDTQYF.

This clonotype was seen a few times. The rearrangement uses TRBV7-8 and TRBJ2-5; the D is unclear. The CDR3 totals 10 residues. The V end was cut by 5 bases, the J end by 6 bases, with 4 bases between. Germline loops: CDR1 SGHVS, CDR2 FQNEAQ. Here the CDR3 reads CASSGQTQYF. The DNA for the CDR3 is TGTGCCAGCAGCGGCCAGACCCAGTACTTC.

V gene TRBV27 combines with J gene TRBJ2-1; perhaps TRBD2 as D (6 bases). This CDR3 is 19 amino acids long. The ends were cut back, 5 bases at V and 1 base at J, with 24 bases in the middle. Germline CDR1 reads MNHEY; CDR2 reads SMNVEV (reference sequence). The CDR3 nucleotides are TGTGCCAGCAGTCCACAACCGACCCGGGACTTTTTTTCCTACAATGAGCAGTTCTTC. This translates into CASSPQPTRDFFSYNEQFF.